The 12 T cell receptor beta chains in this list originate from one sample, sequenced in a study of cytomegalovirus exposure and HLA in healthy donors. PCR used 60 Vbeta primers and 13 Jbeta primers. The method was immunoSEQ multiplex PCR; TCRdb's version includes in-frame clones alone and lacks a portion of them. The sample shows about 140,000 clones, approximately 80% of them seen only once. Specimen: PBMCs. Receptors originate from a man aged 25 to 45 in good health and CMV-seronegative.

CDR3: CAISVGDRASNQPQHF. Here the CDR3 DNA reads TGTGCCATCAGTGTAGGGGACAGGGCTAGCAATCAGCCCCAGCATTTT. The J gene is TRBJ1-5, the V gene TRBV10-3; 9 bases agree with TRBD1. J lost 0 bases, V lost 4 bases, and 4 bases had no gene match. This CDR3 spans 16 amino acids. The V gene's germline CDR1 is ENHRY and CDR2 SYGVKD.

The chain carries TRBV11-2 and TRBJ2-1; 7 bases are a match to TRBD2. The germline V gene encodes CDR1 SGHAT and CDR2 FQNNGV. V dropped 0 bases and J dropped 1; count of bases not matched to a gene: 3. The length of the CDR3 is 16 residues. The DNA of the CDR3 is TGTGCCAGCAGCTTAGATTCGGGGGGATCCTACAATGAGCAGTTCTTC. Encoded protein: CASSLDSGGSYNEQFF.

This clone has just one count. The chain recombines TRBV5-4 with TRBJ2-7; D might be TRBD2 (6 bases). The CDR3 totals 14 residues. Germline V gene lookup returns CDR1 SGHNT and CDR2 YYREEE (reference sequence). V was cut by 1 base and J by 3 bases, with 11 bases left in between. The CDR3 nucleotides are TGTGCCAGCAGCTTGAGGTCCGGGAGCTACGAGCAGTACTTC. Protein product: CASSLRSGSYEQYF. The full variable domain, rest sourced from reference TRBV5-4 and TRBJ2-7, is ETGVTQSPTHLIKTRGQQVTLRCSSQSGHNTVSWYQQALGQGPQFIFQYYREEENGRGNFPPRFSGLQFPNYSSELNVNALELDDSALYLCASSLRSGSYEQYFGPGTRLTVT.

In this sample, this clone turned up a few times. This chain joins TRBV4-3 and TRBJ2-1; tentatively, D is TRBD2 (5 bases). Trimming left V 1 base short and J 6 bases short, with 7 bases between. The germline gives CDR1 LGHNA, CDR2 YSLEER. This CDR3 contains 13 residues. The CDR3 region has the DNA TGCGCCAGCAGCCAAGCTACTAGCAATGAGCAGTTCTTC. The encoded protein is CASSQATSNEQFF.

The chain recombines TRBV29-1 with TRBJ1-5; a possible D gene is TRBD1 (5 bases). Germline V gene lookup returns CDR1 SQVTM and CDR2 ANQGSEA. This CDR3 comprises 14 residues. V lost 7 bases and J 6 bases, leaving 19 bases between the germline ends. The CDR3 region is CSAAGGFDGQPQHF. CDR3 in DNA: TGCAGCGCCGCGGGGGGGTTTGACGGTCAGCCCCAGCATTTT.

The J gene is TRBJ1-3, the V gene TRBV5-4, with 9 bases lining up with TRBD1. The CDR3 is 18 residues long. The ends lost 4 bases at V and 1 base at J; junction bases unmatched: 12. Germline lookup yields CDR1 SGHNT and CDR2 YYREEE (reference sequence). The CDR3 protein is CASSRDTKTGGSGNTIYF. For the CDR3, the DNA is TGTGCCAGCAGCCGCGACACCAAGACAGGGGGTTCTGGAAACACCATATATTTT. The whole variable domain, filled in from reference TRBV5-4 and TRBJ1-3, reads ETGVTQSPTHLIKTRGQQVTLRCSSQSGHNTVSWYQQALGQGPQFIFQYYREEENGRGNFPPRFSGLQFPNYSSELNVNALELDDSALYLCASSRDTKTGGSGNTIYFGEGSWLTVV.

The chain joins TRBV5-1 to TRBJ2-3; possibly TRBD2 for D (5 bases). Trimming took off 0 bases at V and 4 bases at J, with 18 bases between the two ends. CDR1 and CDR2 from the germline V gene are SGHRS and YFSETQ. The CDR3 spans 17 residues. This CDR3 reads CASSLAGVGYQADTQYF. The CDR3 DNA sequence: TGCGCCAGCAGCTTGGCCGGGGTTGGCTACCAGGCAGATACGCAGTATTTT.

V usage is TRBV7-6 and J usage is TRBJ1-2; 10 bases are a match to TRBD1. This CDR3 comprises 15 residues. Germline CDR1 is SGHVS and CDR2 is FNYEAQ. V trimming: 5 bases; J trimming: 4 bases; junction bases outside the gene matches: 7. The CDR3 spells CASSPPGQGTYGYTF. The CDR3 DNA reads TGTGCCAGCAGCCCTCCGGGACAGGGGACCTATGGCTACACCTTC. Complete variable domain (other parts from reference TRBV7-6 and TRBJ1-2): GAGVSQSPRYKVTKRGQDVALRCDPISGHVSLYWYRQALGQGPEFLTYFNYEAQQDKSGLPNDRFSAERPEGSISTLTIQRTEQRDSAMYRCASSPPGQGTYGYTFGSGTRLTVV.

This chain links TRBV30 with TRBJ2-1; 8 nucleotides match TRBD2. The trim removed 5 bases at V and 4 bases at J, leaving 7 bases unmatched. Per germline, CDR1 GTSNPN and CDR2 SVGIG (reference sequence). The CDR3 spans 14 residues. Written as DNA, the CDR3 is TGTGCCTGGGGTACTAGCGGAGATTACAATGAGCAGTTCTTC. Protein: CAWGTSGDYNEQFF.

This clone was counted a few times. This rearrangement joins TRBV5-8 to TRBJ1-5; 8 nucleotides line up with TRBD1. V was clipped by 4 bases and J by 1 base; unmatched bases: 10. This CDR3 is 17 amino acids long. Germline V gene sequence: CDR1 SGHTS, CDR2 YDEGEE. Here the CDR3 DNA reads TGTGCCAGCAGCGCGACCGGACAGGGTGTCAGCAATCAGCCCCAGCATTTT. It specifies CASSATGQGVSNQPQHF.

The CDR3 sequence is CASSESDSQSYEQYF. The CDR3 bases are TGCGCCAGCAGTGAGTCGGACAGCCAGTCCTACGAGCAGTACTTC. This chain joins TRBV10-1 and TRBJ2-7, with TRBD1 as a possible D gene (6 bases). V lost 0 bases, J lost 1 base, and 10 bases lay in between. Germline values: CDR1 WNHNN, CDR2 SYGVQD (reference sequence). The length of the CDR3 is 15 residues.

The chain links TRBV19 to TRBJ1-5; TRBD1 agrees at 8 bases. This CDR3 region has 15 residues. Germline assignment: CDR1 LNHDA and CDR2 SQIVND (reference sequence). V gave up 6 bases and J gave up 5 bases; unmatched junction bases: 9. CDR3 in DNA: TGTGCCAGTAGCCGCAGGGGGCGCGCCGATCAGCCCCAGCATTTT. As protein: CASSRRGRADQPQHF. Combining the CDR3 with reference TRBV19 and TRBJ1-5 gives the whole variable domain DGGITQSPKYLFRKEGQNVTLSCEQNLNHDAMYWYRQDPGQGLRLIYYSQIVNDFQKGDIAEGYSVSREKKESFPLTVTSAQKNPTAFYLCASSRRGRADQPQHFGDGTRLSIL.